The 29 T cell receptor beta chains listed next were all sequenced from one sample in a study of molecular identifiers for immune sequencing clone quantification. From the PCR reads, TCRdb called clonotypes with MiXCR, one entry per CDR3 protein. Of roughly 300,000 distinct CDR3 sequences listed, roughly a quarter were seen once; the top ten hold around 0.74%. Sequenced sample: naive CD8+ T cells from blood, with Jurkat cell RNA spiked in. Subset here: FACS-sorted CD8+CD4-CCR7+CD45RA+ naive T cells. The origin of the receptors is a human donor in good health. Some libraries in this study had Jurkat cell RNA spiked in.

This clonotype has ten or more counts. V is TRBV4-3 and J is TRBJ2-3; possibly TRBD2 for D (6 bases). This CDR3 contains 15 residues. Germline CDR1 and CDR2: LGHNA and YSLEER. Trimming took 0 bases from V and 6 from J, leaving 13 bases between them. As DNA, the CDR3 is TGCGCCAGCAGCCAAGAACACCCCGCGGGGGATACGCAGTATTTT. Translation: CASSQEHPAGDTQYF.

The chain joins TRBV6-2 or TRBV6-3 to TRBJ2-2; tentative D call: TRBD2 (6 bases). The CDR3 loop spans 15 amino acids. V was clipped by 0 bases and J by 5 bases, with 10 bases between them. Germline CDR1 and CDR2: MNHEY and SVGEGT. Written as DNA, the CDR3 is TGTGCCAGCAGTTACTCTCGGGGGAGTACCGGGGAGCTGTTTTTT. Encoded protein: CASSYSRGSTGELFF.

The sample holds many counts of this clonotype. V usage is TRBV28 and J usage is TRBJ2-7; possibly TRBD1 or TRBD2 for D (5 bases each). The CDR3 runs 14 residues. V was cut by 6 bases and J by 5 bases, with 17 bases left in between. Germline V gene data show CDR1 as MDHEN and CDR2 as SYDVKM. CDR3 protein: CASSQPGRLDEQYF. Here the CDR3 DNA reads TGTGCCAGCAGCCAACCGGGACGGCTGGACGAGCAGTACTTC.

The chain couples TRBV4-1 to TRBJ1-6; 9 nucleotides line up with TRBD1. CDR1 MGHRA and CDR2 YSYEKL come from the germline V gene. J lost 7 bases, V lost 3 bases, and 16 bases had no gene match. This CDR3 comprises 19 residues. This CDR3 is CASSQIIPGQGVWNSPLHF. The CDR3 DNA follows: TGCGCCAGCAGCCAGATAATTCCGGGACAGGGTGTATGGAATTCACCCCTCCACTTT.

This clonotype has a count of ten or more. The J gene is TRBJ2-3, the V gene TRBV5-1; D is possibly TRBD1 (5 bases). CDR1 is SGHRS, CDR2 YFSETQ, per germline. The CDR3 length is 13 residues. Trimming shortened V by 6 bases and J by 0 bases, and 8 bases separated the two germline ends. CDR3 residues: CASTTDSTDTQYF. The CDR3 DNA reads as TGCGCCAGCACGACAGATAGCACAGATACGCAGTATTTT. The whole variable domain, remainder taken from reference TRBV5-1 and TRBJ2-3, is KAGVTQTPRYLIKTRGQQVTLSCSPISGHRSVSWYQQTPGQGLQFLFEYFSETQRNKGNFPGRFSGRQFSNSRSEMNVSTLELGDSALYLCASTTDSTDTQYFGPGTRLTVL.

This clonotype was seen many times. The chain combines TRBV5-1 with TRBJ1-1; no reliable D call. CDR3 size: 14 residues. Deletions cut 0 bases from V and 6 bases from J, with 12 bases between. Germline V gene lookup returns CDR1 SGHRS and CDR2 YFSETQ. Here the CDR3 reads CASSLVGGLAEAFF. In nucleotides, the CDR3 is TGCGCCAGCAGCTTGGTCGGAGGGCTAGCTGAAGCTTTCTTT.

Points on this clonotype: One junction end disagrees with the germline gene, perhaps due to a read error. This sequence joins TRBV14 and TRBJ2-3; D not resolved. Germline V lookup: CDR1 SGHDN, CDR2 FVKESK. The CDR3 contains 16 residues. CDR3 nucleotide sequence: TGTGCCAGCAGCCAAGATCCCCCGGCTCATACAGATACGCGGTATTTT. Translation gives CASSQDPPAHTDTRYF.

The chain couples TRBV13 to TRBJ2-3, with D possibly matching TRBD1 (5 bases). Germline values: CDR1 PRHDT, CDR2 FYEKMQ (reference sequence). The CDR3 is 16 residues long. Trimming left V 5 bases short and J 0 bases short, with 15 bases between. CDR3 amino acids: CASSLMTEDSTDTQYF. DNA for the CDR3: TGTGCCAGCAGCCTCATGACAGAAGATAGCACAGATACGCAGTATTTT. Complete variable domain (other parts from reference TRBV13 and TRBJ2-3): AAGVIQSPRHLIKEKRETATLKCYPIPRHDTVYWYQQGPGQDPQFLISFYEKMQSDKGSIPDRFSAQQFSDYHSELNMSSLELGDSALYFCASSLMTEDSTDTQYFGPGTRLTVL.

Ten or more counts support this clonotype. The chain has TRBV28 and TRBJ2-3; no clear D. The CDR3 loop spans 13 amino acids. Trimming left V 3 bases short and J 5 bases short, with 9 bases between. Germline V gene sequence: CDR1 MDHEN, CDR2 SYDVKM. CDR3 protein: CASSLFPGDTQYF. CDR3 sequence (DNA): TGTGCCAGCAGTTTGTTCCCCGGAGATACGCAGTATTTT.

Only a few counts were recorded for this clonotype. The chain uses TRBV19 and TRBJ2-7, with D perhaps matching TRBD1 (5 bases). V gave up 0 bases and J gave up 4 bases, with 16 bases separating them. The CDR3 is 16 amino acids. CDR1 LNHDA and CDR2 SQIVND come from the germline V gene (reference sequence). The CDR3 reads CASSIDEGVSFYEQYF. For the CDR3, the DNA is TGTGCCAGTAGTATAGATGAAGGGGTATCTTTTTACGAGCAGTACTTC.

This clonotype showed up many times. The rearrangement links TRBV7-9 to TRBJ1-1; D may be TRBD1 (6 bases). Germline assignment: CDR1 SEHNR and CDR2 FQNEAQ (reference sequence). This CDR3 region has 13 residues. V shed 7 bases and J shed 6 bases, with 15 bases lying between them. This CDR3 is CASIRRDTAEAFF. The CDR3 region has the DNA TGTGCCAGCATCCGGCGGGACACCGCTGAAGCTTTCTTT.

This sequence joins TRBV6-1 and TRBJ2-1; 7 bases agree with TRBD1. The CDR3 runs 16 residues. Per the germline V gene, CDR1 is MNHNS and CDR2 is SASEGT. The J segment lost 6 bases and the V segment lost 7 bases, leaving 15 bases of the junction unmatched. CDR3 nucleotides: TGTGCCAGCACCGGACAGGTCGGCAGATTGGTCAATGAGCAGTTCTTC. Translated: CASTGQVGRLVNEQFF.

The chain is built from TRBV4-1 and TRBJ1-2, with 9 bases fitting TRBD1. CDR1 and CDR2 from the germline V gene are MGHRA and YSYEKL. The CDR3 runs 17 residues. Losses at the gene ends were 1 base for V and 3 bases for J; bases not matched to a gene: 9. The CDR3 loop reads CASSQVTGGSGHYGYTF. The DNA of the CDR3 is TGCGCCAGCAGCCAAGTGACAGGGGGTAGCGGTCACTATGGCTACACCTTC.

This clonotype showed up many times. J is TRBJ1-2 and V is TRBV12-3 or TRBV12-4; no definite D call. This CDR3 region has 13 residues. Trimming shortened V by 3 bases and J by 1 base, and 6 bases separated the two germline ends. In DNA form, the CDR3 reads TGTGCCAGCAGTTTTGGGAATAACTATGGCTACACCTTC. Its translation: CASSFGNNYGYTF.

The rearrangement uses TRBV20-1 and TRBJ2-5, with D possibly TRBD2 on 6 matching bases. In germline, CDR1 is DFQATT, CDR2 SNEGSKA (reference sequence). The CDR3 runs 13 residues. Trimming removed 5 bases at V and 5 bases at J, with 15 bases between. The CDR3 reads CSARDSGFETQYF. CDR3 sequence (DNA): TGCAGTGCTCGGGACTCGGGGTTTGAGACCCAGTACTTC.

This clonotype was seen many times. The rearrangement joins TRBV27 to TRBJ1-6; 7 bases line up with TRBD1. Germline CDR1 and CDR2: MNHEY and SMNVEV (reference sequence). With V trimmed by 2 bases and J by 14 bases, 9 bases remained unmatched. The CDR3 sequence is 14 residues long. CDR3 region: CASSLLQGSLSLHF. The CDR3 nucleotides are TGTGCCAGCAGTTTACTACAGGGGTCTCTTTCCCTCCACTTT.

The CDR3 region has the DNA TGCAGCGTTGAGAATCCTACTAGCGGGAGCTCCTACAATGAGCAGTTCTTC. This sequence encodes CSVENPTSGSSYNEQFF. The J gene is TRBJ2-1, the V gene TRBV29-1; the match to TRBD2 covers 11 bases. The CDR3 loop spans 17 amino acids. Germline lookup yields CDR1 SQVTM and CDR2 ANQGSEA. V lost 3 bases to trimming and J lost 0 bases; unmatched junction nucleotides: 7.

This clonotype occurred a few times. This rearrangement joins TRBV10-2 to TRBJ2-2, with 8 bases aligning to TRBD2. The CDR3 totals 15 residues. Germline values: CDR1 WSHSY, CDR2 SAAADI. V was pared by 7 bases and J by 2 bases, with 6 bases of the junction left unmatched. The CDR3 protein is CASTPLAGNTGELFF. DNA of the CDR3: TGCGCCAGCACCCCCCTAGCGGGCAACACCGGGGAGCTGTTTTTT.

In its sample, this clonotype was seen a few times. This sequence joins TRBV11-2 and TRBJ2-1, with D tentatively TRBD2 (6 bases). V gave up 5 bases and J gave up 5 bases, with 16 bases separating them. CDR3 size: 15 residues. The germline V gene encodes CDR1 SGHAT and CDR2 FQNNGV. The CDR3 DNA reads as TGTGCCAGCAGCCAAACGGGACTGGCTAACAATGAGCAGTTCTTC. Translating gives CASSQTGLANNEQFF.

Notes on this clonotype: A much larger clone differs by one base, so this may be a read error. The chain carries TRBV27 and TRBJ1-1, with a possible D match to TRBD1 (6 bases). This CDR3 is 13 amino acids long. Germline V gene data show CDR1 as MNHEY and CDR2 as SMNVEV (reference sequence). The CDR3 here is CASSYDRIGEASF. Written as DNA, the CDR3 is TGTGCCAGCAGTTATGACAGGATTGGTGAAGCTTCCTTT.

The sample holds many counts of this clonotype. This chain connects TRBV6-1 to TRBJ2-7; no definite D call. Germline assignment: CDR1 MNHNS and CDR2 SASEGT. Trimming shortened V by 4 bases and J by 3 bases, and 13 bases separated the two germline ends. This CDR3 region has 14 residues. CDR3 region: CASSVYSGGYEQYF. The CDR3 DNA follows: TGTGCCAGCAGTGTATATTCGGGCGGCTACGAGCAGTACTTC.

This clonotype has only a few counts. This sequence joins TRBV7-9 and TRBJ1-4, with TRBD1 matching over 7 bases. V trimming: 5 bases; J trimming: 8 bases; junction bases outside the gene matches: 11. CDR3 length: 15 residues. In germline, CDR1 is SEHNR, CDR2 FQNEAQ (reference sequence). The CDR3 DNA reads as TGTGCCAGCAGCCCAGGGACAGCCACCGGGGAAAAACTGTTTTTT. This encodes CASSPGTATGEKLFF.

This clonotype is a singleton in its sample. This may be a read error: a much more frequent sequence differs by one nucleotide. V is TRBV29-1 and J is TRBJ1-1; TRBD1 might be the D (5 bases). This CDR3 is 13 amino acids long. CDR1 is SQVTM and CDR2 is ANQGSEA in the germline V gene. For the CDR3, the DNA is TGCAGCCCAGCGCTTCTAGGGGCCACTGCAGCTTTCTTT. Translation gives CSPALLGATAAFF.

Note on this clonotype: The junction departs from germline at one end; a sequencing error may be responsible. V and J are TRBV7-2 and TRBJ1-1; D is possibly TRBD1 (5 bases). CDR1 is SGHTA and CDR2 is FQGNSA in the germline V gene. CDR3 size: 13 residues. CDR3 coding DNA: TGTGCCGGCAGCTTAGTGACAGATAGTGAAGCTTTCTTT. Residues: CAGSLVTDSEAFF. Full variable domain (remainder filled in from reference TRBV7-2 and TRBJ1-1): GAGVSQSPSNKVTEKGKDVELRCDPISGHTALYWYRQSLGQGLEFLIYFQGNSAPDKSGLPSDRFSAERTGGSVSTLTIQRTQQEDSAVYLCAGSLVTDSEAFFGQGTRLTVV.

In this sample, this clonotype turned up many times. This sequence joins TRBV9 and TRBJ1-1, with D possibly matching TRBD1 (6 bases). Trimming stripped 2 bases from V and 3 bases from J, with 14 bases between. CDR1 is SGDLS, CDR2 YYNGEE, per germline. This CDR3 spans 15 amino acids. CDR3 DNA sequence: TGTGCCAGCAGCGTCGGGGGGCGCGAGGACACTGAAGCTTTCTTT. It translates to CASSVGGREDTEAFF.

The chain employs TRBV4-1 and TRBJ2-3; D gene uncertain. V was cut by 4 bases and J by 1 base, with 15 bases left in between. The germline CDR1 and CDR2 sequences are MGHRA and YSYEKL. The CDR3 covers 16 residues. The CDR3 sequence is CASSRESAFGTDTQYF. The CDR3 DNA follows: TGCGCCAGCAGCCGAGAATCAGCATTCGGCACAGATACGCAGTATTTT.

This chain links TRBV27 with TRBJ2-1, with 7 bases lining up with TRBD2. V dropped 1 base and J dropped 6; count of bases not matched to a gene: 6. The CDR3 runs 15 residues. CDR1 is MNHEY and CDR2 is SMNVEV in the germline V gene (reference sequence). DNA for the CDR3: TGTGCCAGCAGTTTATTCCACTTAGCGGGCAATGAGCAGTTCTTC. Translated: CASSLFHLAGNEQFF.

This clonotype was counted ten times or more. The chain carries TRBV6-6 and TRBJ1-1; D possibly corresponds to TRBD1 (5 bases). Trimming left V 7 bases short and J 0 bases short, with 12 bases between. Germline loops: CDR1 MNHNY, CDR2 SVGAGI (reference sequence). CDR3 length: 14 residues. DNA for the CDR3: TGTGCCAGCATTGACAGAGGCATGAACACTGAAGCTTTCTTT. Residues: CASIDRGMNTEAFF.

Comments on this clonotype: The junction departs from the called germline gene at one end, perhaps through a read error. The gene calls are TRBV7-8 and TRBJ1-3; no reliable D call. Looked up from germline, CDR1 is SGHVS and CDR2 is FQNEAQ. This CDR3 has 16 amino acids. This CDR3 reads CASKKASPDSGNTLYF. In nucleotides, the CDR3 is TGTGCCAGCAAGAAGGCCAGCCCGGACTCTGGAAACACCCTATATTTT.